This T cell receptor (beta chain) was identified in a study of human T cells and chemical hapten exposure. This clonotype occurred a few times. V shed 5 bases and J shed 2 bases, with 16 bases lying between them. This CDR3 region has 16 residues. Germline lookup yields CDR1 SEHNR and CDR2 FQNEAQ (reference sequence). The library labeled individual cDNA molecules by adding unique molecular identifiers to them. Methods used by the authors: Across samples, TCR counts had a median of 95,638 and ranged from roughly 20,000 to 690,600. TCRdb reanalysed the reads using MiXCR and keeps one entry per CDR3 protein. The V and J calls reflect TCRdb's pipeline rather than the authors' work. This table has 95,000 to 150,000 distinct CDR3 sequences, about 8.9% appearing once. Total RNA extraction was carried out from unfractionated whole blood.

The clonotype comes from a human donor in good health. Some clones in this sample may be carry-over from other donors' samples. The sequenced sample consisted of whole blood. The J gene is TRBJ2-1, the V gene TRBV7-9; maybe TRBD2 (5 bases). DNA of the CDR3: TGTGCCAGCAGCCAAAATTATGAGGAGGCCTACAATGAGCAGTTCTTC. This sequence encodes CASSQNYEEAYNEQFF. The variable domain in full, with the rest retrieved from reference TRBV7-9 and TRBJ2-1, is DTGVSQNPRHKITKRGQNVTFRCDPISEHNRLYWYRQTLGQGPEFLTYFQNEAQLEKSRLLSDRFSAERPKGSFSTLEIQRTEQGDSAMYLCASSQNYEEAYNEQFFGPGTRLTVL.